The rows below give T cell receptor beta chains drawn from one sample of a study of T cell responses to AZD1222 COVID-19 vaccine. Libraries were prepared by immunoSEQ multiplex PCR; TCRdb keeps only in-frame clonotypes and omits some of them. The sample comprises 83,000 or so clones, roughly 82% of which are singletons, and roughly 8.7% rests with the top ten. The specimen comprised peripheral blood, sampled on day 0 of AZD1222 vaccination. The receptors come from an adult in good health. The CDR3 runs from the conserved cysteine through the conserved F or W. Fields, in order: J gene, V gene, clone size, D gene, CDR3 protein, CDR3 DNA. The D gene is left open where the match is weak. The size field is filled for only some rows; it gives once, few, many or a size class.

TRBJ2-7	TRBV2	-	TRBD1	CASTLRGTGYEQYF	TGTGCCAGCACCCTGAGAGGGACAGGCTACGAGCAGTACTTC
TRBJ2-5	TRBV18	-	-	CASSPIHTLETQYF	TGTGCCAGCTCACCAATTCATACCTTAGAGACCCAGTACTTC
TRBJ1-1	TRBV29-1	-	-	CSVEVYHGAFF	TGCAGCGTTGAGGTCTACCACGGAGCTTTCTTT
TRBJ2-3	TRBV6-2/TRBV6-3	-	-	CASSSTNPLTGRYTDTQYF	TGTGCCAGCAGTTCTACGAACCCATTAACGGGACGATACACAGATACGCAGTATTTT
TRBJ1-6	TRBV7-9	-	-	CASSQGRLSPLHF	TGTGCCAGCAGCCAGGGACGTTTGTCACCCCTCCACTTT
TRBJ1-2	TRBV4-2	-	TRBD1	CASSRGTGGPNYGYTF	TGTGCCAGCAGCCGCGGGACAGGGGGTCCCAACTATGGCTACACCTTC
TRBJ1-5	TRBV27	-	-	CASSLVTGGGGPQHF	TGTGCCAGCAGTTTAGTGACAGGAGGAGGTGGGCCCCAGCATTTT
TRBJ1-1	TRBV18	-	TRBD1	CASSRDRGGNTEAFF	TGTGCCAGCTCACGGGACAGGGGGGGAAACACTGAAGCTTTCTTT
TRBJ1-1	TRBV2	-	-	CASSKPNHGLGPGNLEAFF	TGTGCCAGCAGTAAACCTAACCATGGCCTAGGACCCGGGAACTTGGAAGCTTTCTTT
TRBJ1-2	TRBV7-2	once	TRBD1	CASSPIQTGGYGYTF	TGTGCCAGCAGCCCGATACAAACAGGGGGCTATGGCTACACCTTC
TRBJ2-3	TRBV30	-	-	CAWSVRLATDTQYF	TGTGCCTGGAGTGTAAGGCTAGCGACAGATACGCAGTATTTT
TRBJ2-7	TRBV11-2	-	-	CVSSLGIQGNEQYF	TGTGTCAGCAGCTTAGGAATCCAGGGAAACGAGCAGTACTTC
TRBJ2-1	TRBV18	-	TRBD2	CASSRDYTYNEQFF	TGTGCCAGCTCGCGGGACTACACCTACAATGAGCAGTTCTTC
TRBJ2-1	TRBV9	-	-	CASSVLGTGGHNEQFF	TGTGCCAGCAGCGTACTAGGGACCGGGGGTCACAATGAGCAGTTCTTC
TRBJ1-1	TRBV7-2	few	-	CASSQGRNTEAFF	TGTGCCAGCAGCCAAGGACGGAACACTGAAGCTTTCTTT
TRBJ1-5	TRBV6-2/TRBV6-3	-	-	CASSQSRRGLRSNQPQHF	TGTGCCAGCAGTCAAAGCCGCAGGGGTTTGAGAAGCAATCAGCCCCAGCATTTT
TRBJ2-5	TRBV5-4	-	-	CASSSEVLFETQYF	TGTGCCAGCAGCTCTGAGGTCTTGTTTGAGACCCAGTACTTC
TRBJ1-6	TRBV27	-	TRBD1	CASSLNRGLYNSPLHF	TGTGCCAGCAGTTTGAACAGGGGGCTATATAATTCACCCCTCCACTTT
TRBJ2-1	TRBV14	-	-	CASSQGRATSYNEQFF	TGTGCCAGCAGCCAGGGAAGAGCGACTTCCTACAATGAGCAGTTCTTC
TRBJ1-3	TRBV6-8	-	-	CASRLLRDGSGNTIYF	TGTGCCAGCCGGCTCCTCCGGGACGGCTCTGGAAACACCATATATTTT
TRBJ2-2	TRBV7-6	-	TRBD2	CASSLGASGWNTGELFF	TGTGCCAGCAGCTTAGGTGCTAGCGGGTGGAACACCGGGGAGCTGTTTTTT
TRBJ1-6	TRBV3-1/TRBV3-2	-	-	CASSRVAGNSPLHF	TGTGCCAGCAGCAGGGTGGCAGGTAATTCACCCCTCCACTTT
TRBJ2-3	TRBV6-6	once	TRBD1	CASSPGQTDTQYF	TGTGCCAGCAGTCCGGGACAGACAGATACGCAGTATTTT
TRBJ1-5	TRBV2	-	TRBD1	CASSEGGDRVNQPQHF	TGTGCCAGCAGTGAGGGGGGGGACAGAGTCAATCAGCCCCAGCATTTT
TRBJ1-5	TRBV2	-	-	CASRVTLRDQPQHF	TGTGCCAGCAGGGTAACGCTTAGGGATCAGCCCCAGCATTTT
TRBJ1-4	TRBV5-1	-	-	CASSPAGRGGDEKLFF	TGCGCCAGCAGCCCCGCCGGACGGGGAGGAGACGAAAAACTGTTTTTT
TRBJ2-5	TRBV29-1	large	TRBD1	CSVELGQGRQETQYF	TGCAGCGTTGAATTGGGACAGGGTAGACAAGAGACCCAGTACTTC
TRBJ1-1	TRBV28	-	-	CASSLGISAFF	TGTGCCAGCAGTTTGGGAATTTCAGCTTTCTTT
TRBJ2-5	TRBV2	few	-	CASSEAVGLGGQETQYF	TGTGCCAGCAGTGAAGCTGTCGGACTAGGGGGGCAAGAGACCCAGTACTTC
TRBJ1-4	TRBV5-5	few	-	CASSLSPNEKLFF	TGTGCCAGCAGCTTGTCGCCTAATGAAAAACTGTTTTTT
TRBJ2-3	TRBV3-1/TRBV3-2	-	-	CASSQTGLNTDTQYF	TGTGCCAGCAGCCAAACCGGGCTAAACACAGATACGCAGTATTTT
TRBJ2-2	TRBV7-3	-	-	CASSLGHVGGGELFF	TGTGCCAGCAGCTTAGGGCACGTGGGAGGTGGGGAGCTGTTTTTT
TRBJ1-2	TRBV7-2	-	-	CASSLTSNYGYTF	TGTGCCAGCAGTCTGACCTCTAACTATGGCTACACCTTC
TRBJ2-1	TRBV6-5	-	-	CASSYSGGAYNEQFF	TGTGCCAGCAGTTACTCAGGGGGAGCCTACAATGAGCAGTTCTTC
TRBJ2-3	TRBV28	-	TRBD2	CASSPGLAGGTDTQYF	TGTGCCAGCAGTCCGGGACTAGCGGGAGGGACAGATACGCAGTATTTT
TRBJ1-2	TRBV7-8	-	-	CASSPGGQFGYTF	TGTGCCAGCAGCCCAGGCGGGCAGTTCGGCTACACCTTC
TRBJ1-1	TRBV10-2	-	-	CASRGYAEAFF	TGCGCCAGCAGGGGGTACGCTGAAGCTTTCTTT
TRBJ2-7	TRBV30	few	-	CAWRGGSQSSYEQYF	TGTGCCTGGAGGGGAGGCTCACAGAGCTCCTACGAGCAGTACTTC